Below are 18 T cell receptor beta chains sequenced from a single sample in a study of persistence of HIV-infected CD4 T cells. No antigen has been identified for these receptors. Sequencing used immunoSEQ version 4 in survey mode. Using immunoSEQ multiplex PCR, the repertoire was profiled, and TCRdb retains in-frame clones only, with some absent. The table has about 33,000 clones, 82% seen once. The stimulus was an HIV-1 Gag 15-mer peptide pool, approximately 0.93 ug/peptide/mL. Memory cells lacking CD40L and CD69 with high CD45RO were sorted. The input for sequencing was cultured CD4+ T cells from PBMCs, taken from a patient who received antiretroviral therapy. The receptors come from an adult with HIV. The donor label of this sample is uncertain.

The chain employs TRBV5-1 and TRBJ2-2; 9 bases align to TRBD1. The CDR3 is made up of 15 amino acids. The germline V gene has CDR1 SGHRS and CDR2 YFSETQ. The trim removed 0 bases at V and 4 bases at J, leaving 1 base unmatched. CDR3: CASSLGTGVTGELFF. The CDR3 DNA is TGCGCCAGCAGCTTGGGGACAGGGGTCACCGGGGAGCTGTTTTTT.

The chain employs TRBV5-1 and TRBJ1-1; possibly TRBD1 for D (5 bases). The CDR3 is made up of 12 amino acids. Germline V gene data show CDR1 as SGHRS and CDR2 as YFSETQ. V dropped 4 bases and J dropped 3 bases, with 7 bases sitting between them. CDR3 in DNA: TGCGCCAGCAGCACGACAGACACTGAAGCTTTCTTT. Its translation: CASSTTDTEAFF.

The chain uses TRBV7-2 and TRBJ1-6; D call uncertain. V gave up 1 base and J gave up 7 bases, with 8 bases separating them. Germline-derived CDR1 and CDR2 are SGHTA and FQGNSA. The CDR3 has 14 residues. This chain's CDR3 is CASSLGITNSPLHF. In DNA form, the CDR3 reads TGTGCCAGCAGCTTAGGGATTACGAATTCACCCCTCCACTTT.

The chain combines TRBV6-5 with TRBJ1-4; 9 positions agree with TRBD1. V dropped 6 bases and J dropped 7; count of bases not matched to a gene: 6. Germline CDR1 is MNHEY and CDR2 is SVGAGI. CDR3 size: 14 residues. The CDR3 region has the DNA TGTGCCAGCAGCTTGGGACAGGGAGGTGAAAAACTGTTTTTT. Its protein product is CASSLGQGGEKLFF.

This sequence joins TRBV3-1 (or the pseudogene TRBV3-2) and TRBJ1-3; maybe TRBD1 (6 bases). V shed 2 bases and J shed 0 bases, with 11 bases lying between them. This CDR3 contains 16 residues. Germline CDR1 is LGHDT and CDR2 is YNNKEL (reference sequence). The CDR3 DNA reads TGTGCCAGCAGCCAACTCTTGGACAGCTCTGGAAACACCATATATTTT. Its translation is CASSQLLDSSGNTIYF.

The rearrangement links TRBV5-5 to TRBJ1-3, with D possibly being TRBD1 (5 bases). Trimming pared 4 bases from V and 0 bases from J, leaving 20 bases between. Per the germline V gene, CDR1 is SGHKS and CDR2 is YYEKEE (reference sequence). CDR3 length: 18 residues. CDR3 protein: CASSLDPRTGPSGNTIYF. Here the CDR3 DNA reads TGTGCCAGCAGCCTTGATCCTAGGACGGGACCCTCTGGAAACACCATATATTTT.

CDR3 amino acids: CASKGGRDPGEPQHF. Written as DNA, the CDR3 is TGTGCCAGTAAGGGCGGGAGGGATCCGGGGGAGCCCCAGCATTTT. The chain carries TRBV19 and TRBJ1-5, with D perhaps matching TRBD1 (5 bases). Germline values: CDR1 LNHDA, CDR2 SQIVND (reference sequence). This CDR3 has 15 residues. V was clipped by 7 bases and J by 8 bases, with 21 bases between them.

This clone came up once. The V and J genes are TRBV6-1 and TRBJ2-5; D possibly corresponds to TRBD1 (6 bases). Germline-derived CDR1 and CDR2 are MNHNS and SASEGT. CDR3 size: 14 residues. With 3 bases removed from V and 2 bases from J, the gap between germline ends came to 10 bases. CDR3: CASSEGHSQETQYF. CDR3 nucleotides: TGTGCCAGCAGTGAGGGACACTCTCAAGAGACCCAGTACTTC.

This sequence joins TRBV6-4 and TRBJ1-2; 9 positions match TRBD1. The trim removed 10 bases at V and 6 bases at J, leaving 6 bases unmatched. The CDR3 is 12 amino acids. Germline loops: CDR1 MRHNA, CDR2 SNTAGT. In DNA form, the CDR3 reads TGTGCCACACAGGGACAGGGCCATGGCTACACCTTC. Amino acid sequence: CATQGQGHGYTF.

This sequence joins TRBV2 and TRBJ2-1; D is undetermined. The CDR3 contains 13 residues. Germline CDR1 and CDR2: SNHLY and FYNNEI. Trimming removed 0 bases at V and 12 bases at J, with 12 bases between. CDR3 loop: CASSEARQVRQFF. The CDR3 coding sequence is TGTGCCAGCAGTGAAGCGCGGCAGGTTCGGCAGTTCTTC.

This chain links TRBV12-3 or TRBV12-4 with TRBJ2-1, with TRBD2 as a possible D gene (5 bases). The CDR3 extends over 13 amino acids. V was shortened by 6 bases and J by 0 bases, with 6 bases between the two germline ends. The CDR3 here is CASRDFSYNEQFF. Here the CDR3 DNA reads TGTGCCAGCAGGGACTTCTCCTACAATGAGCAGTTCTTC.

The count of this clone is one. V is TRBV9 and J is TRBJ1-2, with 9 bases identical to TRBD1. Germline V lookup: CDR1 SGDLS, CDR2 YYNGEE. The junction had 8 bases not matched to a gene; V was cut back by 0 bases and J by 8 bases. The CDR3 has 15 residues. CDR3 coding DNA: TGTGCCAGCAGCGTAGCGGGACAGGGAATATACGGCTACACCTTC. The encoded protein is CASSVAGQGIYGYTF.

The chain couples TRBV20-1 to TRBJ2-5; D is ambiguous. The CDR3 has 11 residues. The germline gives CDR1 DFQATT, CDR2 SNEGSKA (reference sequence). Trimming pared 4 bases from V and 1 base from J, leaving 4 bases between. The CDR3 here is CSANTQETQYF. As DNA, the CDR3 is TGCAGTGCTAACACCCAAGAGACCCAGTACTTC.

This sequence joins TRBV7-3 and TRBJ2-1; 8 bases are shared with TRBD1. J was trimmed by 3 bases and V by 6 bases; bases with no gene match: 7. This CDR3 has 15 residues. CDR1 and CDR2 from the germline V gene are SGHTA and FQGTGA. CDR3 loop: CASRPTGASYNEQFF. The CDR3 DNA reads TGTGCCAGCAGACCGACAGGGGCTAGCTACAATGAGCAGTTCTTC.

This clone has only a few counts. The chain links TRBV5-5 to TRBJ2-1; the D gene is possibly TRBD1 (5 bases). From germline, CDR1 is SGHKS and CDR2 YYEKEE (reference sequence). With 5 bases removed from V and 1 base from J, the gap between germline ends came to 19 bases. This CDR3 contains 17 residues. CDR3 amino acids: CASSSILDSLSYNEQFF. The CDR3 coding sequence is TGTGCCAGCAGTTCTATTCTCGACAGTCTATCCTACAATGAGCAGTTCTTC.

V gene TRBV2 combines with J gene TRBJ1-2, with 9 bases that match TRBD1. This CDR3 has 13 amino acids. The V segment lost 4 bases and the J segment 4 bases; nucleotides outside the gene matches: 1. Per germline, CDR1 SNHLY and CDR2 FYNNEI. CDR3 amino acids: CASSGTGVYGYTF. The CDR3 coding sequence is TGTGCCAGCAGTGGGACAGGGGTCTATGGCTACACCTTC. Full variable domain (rest looked up from reference TRBV2 and TRBJ1-2): EPEVTQTPSHQVTQMGQEVILRCVPISNHLYFYWYRQILGQKVEFLVSFYNNEISEKSEIFDDQFSVERPDGSNFTLKIRSTKLEDSAMYFCASSGTGVYGYTFGSGTRLTVV.

This chain connects TRBV2 to TRBJ2-2; D call uncertain. V lost 5 bases, J lost 1 base, and 8 bases lay in between. Germline V gene lookup returns CDR1 SNHLY and CDR2 FYNNEI. The CDR3 is made up of 14 amino acids. The CDR3 DNA sequence: TGTGCCAGCAGTAGTAACAAGAACACCGGGGAGCTGTTTTTT. Its protein is CASSSNKNTGELFF.

V gene TRBV6-1 combines with J gene TRBJ2-2, with D possibly being TRBD1 (6 bases). V was cut by 3 bases and J by 4 bases, with 12 bases left in between. Germline values: CDR1 MNHNS, CDR2 SASEGT. The CDR3 totals 15 residues. The CDR3 here is CASSEQGRGTGELFF. The CDR3 DNA follows: TGTGCCAGCAGTGAGCAGGGGAGAGGCACCGGGGAGCTGTTTTTT.